Listed below are T cell receptor beta chains from one sample, sequenced in a study of T cells in Graves' hyperthyroidism and ophthalmopathy. TCRdb used MiXCR to reprocess the multiplex PCR reads, holding one entry per CDR3 protein. Here the sample spans hundreds of thousands of distinct CDR3 sequences, roughly 24% being singletons. Sequencing was performed on blood. These receptors came from a young woman with Graves' ophthalmopathy. CDR3s include the opening cysteine and the closing phenylalanine or tryptophan. The order of the fields is V gene, J gene, CDR3 protein.

v_gene: TRBV7-9
j_gene: TRBJ2-7
CDR3aa: CASSRTGGSSYEQYF

v_gene: TRBV2
j_gene: TRBJ1-2
CDR3aa: CASSGEQILGYTF

v_gene: TRBV28
j_gene: TRBJ1-5
CDR3aa: CASSFWGPQHF

v_gene: TRBV3-1
j_gene: TRBJ1-2
CDR3aa: CASSQDPGPMKYGYTF

v_gene: TRBV6-2/TRBV6-3
j_gene: TRBJ1-2
CDR3aa: CASRVHDGSRGGYTF

v_gene: TRBV6-5
j_gene: TRBJ1-2
CDR3aa: CASSYSSSGFNYGYTF

v_gene: TRBV6-1
j_gene: TRBJ2-7
CDR3aa: CASSGGQGVAFEQYF

v_gene: TRBV27
j_gene: TRBJ1-6
CDR3aa: CASRSGYSPLHF

v_gene: TRBV29-1
j_gene: TRBJ2-2
CDR3aa: CSVEDRSRADTGELFF

v_gene: TRBV2
j_gene: TRBJ1-1
CDR3aa: CASRDRGAMNTEAFF

v_gene: TRBV5-1
j_gene: TRBJ2-7
CDR3aa: CASSLVQGANYEQYF

v_gene: TRBV11-2
j_gene: TRBJ2-3
CDR3aa: CASSLVGWRGGQDTQYF

v_gene: TRBV2
j_gene: TRBJ1-1
CDR3aa: CASSEFGTFF

v_gene: TRBV20-1
j_gene: TRBJ2-7
CDR3aa: CSAPRLVTYDQYF

v_gene: TRBV9
j_gene: TRBJ1-1
CDR3aa: CASSFGQSSTEAFF

v_gene: TRBV24-1
j_gene: TRBJ2-5
CDR3aa: CATSLAGGLQETQYF

v_gene: TRBV7-9
j_gene: TRBJ2-5
CDR3aa: CASSLGAGQETQYF

v_gene: TRBV7-2
j_gene: TRBJ1-1
CDR3aa: CASSIFRGMNTEAFF

v_gene: TRBV5-1
j_gene: TRBJ1-1
CDR3aa: CASSQFSGHNTEAFF

v_gene: TRBV10-3
j_gene: TRBJ1-5
CDR3aa: CATRQGEGQPQHF

v_gene: TRBV7-2
j_gene: TRBJ2-5
CDR3aa: CASSLVSLAAQETQYF

v_gene: TRBV4-3
j_gene: TRBJ1-2
CDR3aa: CASSQEAGNNYGYTF

v_gene: TRBV19
j_gene: TRBJ1-5
CDR3aa: CASSGGTDNQPQHF

v_gene: TRBV6-2/TRBV6-3
j_gene: TRBJ1-3
CDR3aa: CASRRTTARSAKTGNTIYF

v_gene: TRBV29-1
j_gene: TRBJ1-2
CDR3aa: CSLREGADYGYTF

v_gene: TRBV7-2
j_gene: TRBJ2-5
CDR3aa: CASSQQGVGETQYF

v_gene: TRBV6-1
j_gene: TRBJ1-2
CDR3aa: CASSRGTGLRGYTF

v_gene: TRBV6-2/TRBV6-3
j_gene: TRBJ2-7
CDR3aa: CASSYSPLYEQYF

v_gene: TRBV7-2
j_gene: TRBJ2-2
CDR3aa: CASSFATGSRDTGELFF

v_gene: TRBV27
j_gene: TRBJ1-3
CDR3aa: CASSLPDSRSGNTIYF

v_gene: TRBV20-1
j_gene: TRBJ1-2
CDR3aa: CSAYQGDYGYTF

v_gene: TRBV2
j_gene: TRBJ1-2
CDR3aa: CATRTSGYTF

v_gene: TRBV6-1
j_gene: TRBJ1-2
CDR3aa: CASSLHNNPYGYTF

v_gene: TRBV6-5
j_gene: TRBJ1-1
CDR3aa: CASSYLLGTEAFF

v_gene: TRBV6-2/TRBV6-3
j_gene: TRBJ2-4
CDR3aa: CASRRDSLNIQYF

v_gene: TRBV12-5
j_gene: TRBJ2-5
CDR3aa: CASGPTKGETQYF

v_gene: TRBV7-6
j_gene: TRBJ1-1
CDR3aa: CASSLGFEGDEAFF

v_gene: TRBV6-5
j_gene: TRBJ1-1
CDR3aa: CASSLTRDNTEAFF

v_gene: TRBV7-8
j_gene: TRBJ2-7
CDR3aa: CASSPPWDRGEQYF

v_gene: TRBV29-1
j_gene: TRBJ2-7
CDR3aa: CSVAGGASYEQYF

v_gene: TRBV11-3
j_gene: TRBJ1-1
CDR3aa: CASSRGSGNTEAFF

v_gene: TRBV19
j_gene: TRBJ1-5
CDR3aa: CASSIQSDQPQHF

v_gene: TRBV6-1
j_gene: TRBJ1-1
CDR3aa: CASTAGVNTEAFF

v_gene: TRBV6-2/TRBV6-3
j_gene: TRBJ2-7
CDR3aa: CASSYRLSGGSYEQYF

v_gene: TRBV6-2/TRBV6-3
j_gene: TRBJ2-7
CDR3aa: CASSQLGQDYEQYF

v_gene: TRBV12-3/TRBV12-4
j_gene: TRBJ2-5
CDR3aa: CASSSPRTDSRETQYF

v_gene: TRBV5-1
j_gene: TRBJ1-6
CDR3aa: CASSSLQQGAYNSPLHF

v_gene: TRBV6-1
j_gene: TRBJ2-4
CDR3aa: CASEEAGGKNIQYF

v_gene: TRBV11-2
j_gene: TRBJ2-5
CDR3aa: CASSPGQGAGETQYF

v_gene: TRBV12-3/TRBV12-4
j_gene: TRBJ2-7
CDR3aa: CASSLATGSYEQYF